What follows is one T cell receptor beta chain and its context. The ends were cut back, 5 bases at V and 3 bases at J, with 11 bases in the middle. From germline, CDR1 is LNHDA and CDR2 SQIVND (reference sequence). The CDR3 runs 14 residues. This entry belongs to a study of blood T cell repertoires in COVID-19. Study in general: Acute and convalescent COVID-19 samples came from the United States, Italy and Spain.

Authors' methods: How many nucleated cells were present was estimated from reference gene primer amplification. The protocol was immunoSEQ multiplex PCR, while the TCRdb copy is restricted to in-frame clones and leaves out a portion. D and trimming come from the DNA, and the V and J calls and clone size come from that table. In the table there are about 130,000 clones, approximately 88% of which are singletons. The chain joins TRBV19 to TRBJ1-3; D may be TRBD1 (6 bases). The TCR originated in a man in his 60s with acute or convalescent COVID-19. The sequenced sample was peripheral blood. The CDR3 spells CASSVGTNGNTIYF. DNA for the CDR3: TGTGCCAGTAGTGTCGGGACAAATGGAAACACCATATATTTT.